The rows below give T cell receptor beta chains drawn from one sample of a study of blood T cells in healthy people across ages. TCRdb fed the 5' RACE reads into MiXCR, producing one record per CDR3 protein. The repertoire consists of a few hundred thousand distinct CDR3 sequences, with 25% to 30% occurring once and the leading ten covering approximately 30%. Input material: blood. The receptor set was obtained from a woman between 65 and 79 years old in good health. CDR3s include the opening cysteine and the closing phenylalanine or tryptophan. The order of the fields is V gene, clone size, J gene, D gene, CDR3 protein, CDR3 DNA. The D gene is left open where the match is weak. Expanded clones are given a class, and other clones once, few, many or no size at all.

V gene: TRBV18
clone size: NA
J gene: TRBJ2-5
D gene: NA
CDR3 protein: CASSPEQGVGGETQYF
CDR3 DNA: TGTGCCAGCTCACCAGAGCAGGGCGTTGGCGGGGAGACCCAGTACTTC

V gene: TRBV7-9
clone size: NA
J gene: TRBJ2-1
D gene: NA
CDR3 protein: CASSFFRSSYNEQFF
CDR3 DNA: TGTGCCAGCAGCTTTTTCCGAAGCTCCTACAATGAGCAGTTCTTC

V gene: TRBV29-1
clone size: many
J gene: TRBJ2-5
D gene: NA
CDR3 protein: CSVARSLTGTQYF
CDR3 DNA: TGCAGCGTTGCCCGCAGCTTAACTGGGACCCAGTACTTC

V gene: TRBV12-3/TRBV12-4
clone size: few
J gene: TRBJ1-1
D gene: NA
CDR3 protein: CASGRGTPEAFF
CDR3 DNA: TGTGCCAGCGGCAGGGGTACCCCTGAAGCTTTCTTT

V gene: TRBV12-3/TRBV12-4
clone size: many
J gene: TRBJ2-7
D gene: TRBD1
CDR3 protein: CASGRDRGHYEQYF
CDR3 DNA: TGTGCCAGCGGCCGGGACAGGGGGCATTACGAGCAGTACTTC

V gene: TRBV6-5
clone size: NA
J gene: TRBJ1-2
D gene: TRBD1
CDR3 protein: CASSYSDRGYGYTF
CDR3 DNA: TGTGCCAGCAGTTACTCTGACAGGGGTTATGGCTACACCTTC

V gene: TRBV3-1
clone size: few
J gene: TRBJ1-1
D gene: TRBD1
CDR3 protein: CASSLGTVNTEAFF
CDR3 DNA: TGTGCCAGCAGTCTGGGGACAGTCAACACTGAAGCTTTCTTT

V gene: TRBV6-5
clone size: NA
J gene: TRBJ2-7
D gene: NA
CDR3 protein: CASSLAWTYEQYF
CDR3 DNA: TGTGCCAGCAGTTTAGCGTGGACCTACGAGCAGTACTTC

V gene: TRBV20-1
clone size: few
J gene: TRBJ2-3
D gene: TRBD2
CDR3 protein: CSAATSGGTDTQYF
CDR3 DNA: TGCAGTGCCGCCACTAGCGGGGGCACAGATACGCAGTATTTT

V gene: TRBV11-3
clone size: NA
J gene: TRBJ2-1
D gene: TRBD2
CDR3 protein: CASSLVPSPGLAGVEEQFF
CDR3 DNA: TGTGCCAGCAGCTTAGTTCCTTCCCCGGGACTAGCGGGAGTAGAGGAGCAGTTCTTC

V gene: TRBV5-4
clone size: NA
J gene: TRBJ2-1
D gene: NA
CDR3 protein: CASNPGIGDNEQFF
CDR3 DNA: TGTGCCAGCAACCCGGGGATCGGTGACAATGAGCAGTTCTTC

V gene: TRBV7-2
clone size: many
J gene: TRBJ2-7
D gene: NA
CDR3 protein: CASSLGLQYEQYF
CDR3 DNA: TGTGCCAGCAGCTTAGGGCTACAATACGAGCAGTACTTC

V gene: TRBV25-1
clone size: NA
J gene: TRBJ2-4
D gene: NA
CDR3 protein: CASSPPSPVGGNIQYF
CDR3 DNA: TGTGCCAGCAGTCCGCCCTCTCCGGTGGGGGGAAACATTCAGTACTTC

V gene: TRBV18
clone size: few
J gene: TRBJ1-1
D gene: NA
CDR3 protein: CASSTVSGTEAFF
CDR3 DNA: TGTGCCAGCTCGACTGTATCGGGGACTGAAGCTTTCTTT

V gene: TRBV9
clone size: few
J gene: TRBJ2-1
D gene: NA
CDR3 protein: CASSSFDVRKVYDEQFF
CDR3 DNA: TGTGCCAGCAGCTCATTCGACGTCCGGAAGGTCTACGATGAGCAGTTCTTC

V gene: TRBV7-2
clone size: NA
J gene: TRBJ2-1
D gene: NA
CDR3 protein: CASSLGVQQFF
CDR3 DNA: TGTGCCAGCAGCTTAGGGGTGCAGCAGTTCTTC

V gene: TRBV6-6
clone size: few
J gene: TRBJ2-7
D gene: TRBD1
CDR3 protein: CASSYSRGQGVHEQYF
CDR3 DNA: TGTGCCAGCAGTTACTCGAGGGGACAGGGGGTTCACGAGCAGTACTTC

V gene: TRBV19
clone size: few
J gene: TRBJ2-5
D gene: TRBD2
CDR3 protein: CASSTSGRETQYF
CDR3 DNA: TGTGCCAGTAGTACCAGCGGGAGAGAGACCCAGTACTTC

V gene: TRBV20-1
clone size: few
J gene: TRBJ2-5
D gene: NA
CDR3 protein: CSARDGVDQETQYF
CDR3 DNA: TGCAGTGCTAGAGATGGGGTTGACCAAGAGACCCAGTACTTC

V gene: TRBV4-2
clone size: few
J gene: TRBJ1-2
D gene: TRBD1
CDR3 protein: CASGQETGDDIYGYTF
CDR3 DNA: TGTGCCAGCGGCCAAGAGACAGGGGATGACATCTATGGCTACACCTTC

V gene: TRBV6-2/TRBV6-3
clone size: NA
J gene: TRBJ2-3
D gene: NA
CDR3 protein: CASSYSSVGPDTQYF
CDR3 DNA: TGTGCCAGCAGTTACTCGTCAGTTGGTCCAGATACGCAGTATTTT

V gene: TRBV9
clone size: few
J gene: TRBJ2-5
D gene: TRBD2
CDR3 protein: CASSVAASGSETQYF
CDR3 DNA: TGTGCCAGCAGCGTAGCGGCTAGCGGGAGTGAGACCCAGTACTTC

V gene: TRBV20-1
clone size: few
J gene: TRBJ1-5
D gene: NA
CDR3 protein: CSARDHLVGNQPQHF
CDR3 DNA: TGCAGTGCTAGAGATCACTTAGTGGGCAATCAGCCCCAGCATTTT

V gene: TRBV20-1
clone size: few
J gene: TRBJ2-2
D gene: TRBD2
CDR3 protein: CSARGGSGSESTGELFF
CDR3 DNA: TGCAGTGCTAGAGGCGGTAGCGGGAGCGAGAGCACCGGGGAGCTGTTTTTT

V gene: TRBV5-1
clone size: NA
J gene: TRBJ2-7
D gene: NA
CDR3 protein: CASSLDRSSYEQYF
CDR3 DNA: TGCGCCAGCAGCCTCGACAGGAGCTCCTACGAGCAGTACTTC

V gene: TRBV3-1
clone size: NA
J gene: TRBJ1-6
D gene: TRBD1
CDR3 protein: CASSQAGGFGGSPLHF
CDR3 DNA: TGTGCCAGCAGCCAAGCAGGGGGCTTTGGTGGTTCACCCCTCCACTTT

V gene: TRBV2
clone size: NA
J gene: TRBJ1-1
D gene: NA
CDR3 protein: CASSPQGLWNTEAFF
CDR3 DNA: TGTGCCAGCAGTCCCCAGGGGTTGTGGAACACTGAAGCTTTCTTT

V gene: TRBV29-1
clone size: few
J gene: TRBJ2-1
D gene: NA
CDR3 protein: CSVPDRVPGNEQFF
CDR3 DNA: TGCAGCGTTCCAGACCGGGTTCCCGGAAATGAGCAGTTCTTC

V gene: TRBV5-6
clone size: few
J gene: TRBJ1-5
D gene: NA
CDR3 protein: CASSDTGRAGNQPQHF
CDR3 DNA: TGTGCCAGCAGCGACACCGGGAGGGCCGGCAATCAGCCCCAGCATTTT

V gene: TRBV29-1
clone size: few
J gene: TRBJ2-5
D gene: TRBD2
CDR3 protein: CSAVGGETQYF
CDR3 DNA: TGCAGCGCTGTGGGGGGGGAGACCCAGTACTTC

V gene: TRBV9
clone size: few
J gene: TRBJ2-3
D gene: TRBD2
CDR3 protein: CASSDSSGPDTQYF
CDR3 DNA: TGTGCCAGCAGCGATTCTAGCGGGCCAGATACGCAGTATTTT